This paragraph covers one TCR beta chain sequence. The sample is drawn from a study of blood T cell repertoires in COVID-19. Libraries were prepared by immunoSEQ multiplex PCR; TCRdb keeps only in-frame clonotypes and omits some of them. The profile shows about 180,000 clones, roughly 88% of them singletons. The CDR3 spans 16 residues. J gave up 2 bases and V 8 bases, and 8 bases lay outside the gene matches. The germline V gene encodes CDR1 SEHNR and CDR2 FQNEAQ (reference sequence). The receptor was derived from a woman aged 55-75 years with acute or convalescent COVID-19. V is TRBV7-9 and J is TRBJ1-3; the match to TRBD1 covers 11 bases. Sample: peripheral blood. The CDR3 reads CASQSGTGGPGNTIYF. The CDR3 region has the DNA TGTGCCAGCCAATCCGGGACAGGGGGACCTGGAAACACCATATATTTT.